The 28 T cell receptor beta chains below all came from one sample that was sequenced in a study of molecular identifiers for immune sequencing clone quantification (dated by TCRdb to the late 2010s). Library construction relied on PCR. The data were produced on an Illumina HiSeq 4000. TCRdb passed the public sequencing reads through fastp at Q25 and MiXCR, retaining productive beta sequences. A single entry per CDR3 protein holds the most common genes and DNA from its merged rows. The sample includes around 40,000 distinct CDR3 sequences, with over 15% observed a single time. More than 0.95% of the sample rests with the top ten. The sequenced sample consisted of naive CD8+ T cells from blood, with Jurkat cell RNA spiked in. The sample's cell subset or site label is to be understood as: FACS-sorted CD8+CD4-CCR7+CD45RA+ naive T cells. These receptors were collected from a human donor in good health. Some libraries in this study had Jurkat cell RNA spiked in.

This clonotype was observed at least ten times. J is TRBJ2-7 and V is TRBV5-6; no definite D call. The CDR3 is made up of 14 amino acids. Per germline, CDR1 SGHDT and CDR2 YYEEEE. The V gene lost 4 bases and the J gene lost 2 bases, with 13 bases spanning the gap. The CDR3 bases are TGTGCCAGCAGCCGTGCGGTCAGTCCCTACGAGCAGTACTTC. It codes for CASSRAVSPYEQYF.

The chain employs TRBV29-1 and TRBJ2-3; possibly TRBD2 for D (6 bases). Germline CDR1 is SQVTM and CDR2 is ANQGSEA. Deletions cut 3 bases from V and 1 base from J, with 11 bases between. The CDR3 sequence is 14 residues long. The CDR3 region has the DNA TGCAGCGTTGAGTGGGCTAGCGGCACAGATACGCAGTATTTT. Its translation: CSVEWASGTDTQYF.

This clonotype was picked up many times. The CDR3: CASGDGTSGNEQFF. The CDR3 DNA reads as TGTGCCAGCGGGGACGGGACTTCGGGGAATGAGCAGTTCTTC. The chain is built from TRBV11-2 and TRBJ2-1; tentatively, D is TRBD2 (6 bases). The V end lost 8 bases, the J end lost 7 bases, and 18 bases lay between the germline ends. The V gene's germline CDR1 is SGHAT and CDR2 FQNNGV. CDR3 size: 14 residues.

This clonotype occurred many times. The chain joins TRBV29-1 to TRBJ1-3; D not certain. V dropped 6 bases and J dropped 4 bases, with 22 bases sitting between them. The CDR3 spans 16 residues. Per the germline V gene, CDR1 is SQVTM and CDR2 is ANQGSEA. The CDR3 loop is CSVLDPNPRWGNTIYF. The CDR3 DNA is TGCAGCGTCCTGGACCCTAACCCCCGGTGGGGAAACACCATATATTTT.

Here the CDR3 DNA reads TGTGCCAGCAGCCAATCGACCGGCCGAATTTACACCGGGGAGCTGTTTTTT. Amino acid sequence: CASSQSTGRIYTGELFF. The chain uses TRBV27 and TRBJ2-2, with no clear D. The CDR3 covers 17 residues. Germline CDR1 and CDR2: MNHEY and SMNVEV (reference sequence). Trimming took 6 bases from V and 3 from J, leaving 20 bases between them.

This clonotype was recorded at least ten times. The chain has TRBV3-1 and TRBJ2-1; 13 positions agree with TRBD2. V shed 2 bases, J shed 8 bases, and the junction held 3 bases outside the gene matches. CDR3 length: 15 amino acids. Germline CDR1 LGHDT, CDR2 YNNKEL (reference sequence). The CDR3 region is CASSQTSGGADEQFF. The DNA for the CDR3 is TGTGCCAGCAGCCAAACTAGCGGGGGGGCCGATGAGCAGTTCTTC.

In regard to this clonotype: A much bigger clone sits one base away, suggesting this may be a read error. This chain uses TRBV7-2 with TRBJ2-1; perhaps D is TRBD1 or TRBD2 (6 bases each). Per the germline V gene, CDR1 is SGHTA and CDR2 is FQGNSA. The CDR3 is 14 amino acids. The DNA of the CDR3 is TGTGCCAGCAGCTTTGGGGGGCCTATTAATGAGCGGTTCTTC. Residues: CASSFGGPINERFF.

The table lists this clonotype with many counts. J is TRBJ2-6 and V is TRBV11-2; 10 bases agree with TRBD1. Germline loops: CDR1 SGHAT, CDR2 FQNNGV. CDR3 length: 17 residues. V was pared by 1 base and J by 2 bases, with 2 bases of the junction left unmatched. The chain's CDR3 is CASSLGTGGTGANVLTF. In DNA form, the CDR3 reads TGTGCCAGCAGCTTAGGGACAGGGGGGACTGGGGCCAACGTCCTGACTTTC. Full variable domain (outside the CDR3, taken from reference TRBV11-2 and TRBJ2-6): EAGVAQSPRYKIIEKRQSVAFWCNPISGHATLYWYQQILGQGPKLLIQFQNNGVVDDSQLPKDRFSAERLKGVDSTLKIQPAKLEDSAVYLCASSLGTGGTGANVLTFGAGSRLTVL.

This clonotype occurred many times. The genes are TRBV21-1 and TRBJ2-7; TRBD1, the table's D call, lacks a check against the DNA. TRBV21-1 is a known pseudogene. This CDR3 region has 14 residues. CDR3 coding DNA: TGTGCCAGCAGCACCGGACAGGGATACTACGAGCAGTACTTC. This translates into CASSTGQGYYEQYF.

By frequency in the sample, this clonotype is medium-sized (0.01 to 0.1%). The chain joins TRBV12-3 or TRBV12-4 to TRBJ2-7; no reliable D call. Trimming removed 10 bases from V and 2 bases from J, with 12 bases in between. The CDR3 runs 12 residues. CDR3 coding DNA: TGTGCCACAGGACCCGGCGCCTACGAGCAGTACTTC. This translates into CATGPGAYEQYF.

V usage is TRBV7-9 and J usage is TRBJ1-1; no reliable D call. Trimming shortened V by 4 bases and J by 0 bases, and 9 bases separated the two germline ends. The CDR3 covers 14 residues. CDR1 SEHNR and CDR2 FQNEAQ come from the germline V gene (reference sequence). The CDR3 protein is CASSSESLNTEAFF. CDR3 in DNA: TGTGCCAGCAGCTCAGAGAGCCTGAACACTGAAGCTTTCTTT.

The chain carries TRBV3-1 and TRBJ1-5; D is possibly TRBD1 (6 bases). Per germline, CDR1 LGHDT and CDR2 YNNKEL (reference sequence). The CDR3 consists of 18 residues. V was shortened by 4 bases and J by 3 bases, with 22 bases between the two germline ends. CDR3: CASSPKRFPGDFNQPQHF. Here the CDR3 DNA reads TGTGCCAGCAGCCCCAAGAGGTTTCCAGGGGATTTCAATCAGCCCCAGCATTTT.

This chain links TRBV7-6 with TRBJ1-1; no firm D call. This CDR3 spans 15 amino acids. Between the trimmed V and J ends, which lost 4 bases and 0 bases, there was a span of 12 bases. Germline CDR1 and CDR2: SGHVS and FNYEAQ. The CDR3 protein is CASSSEVGMNTEAFF. CDR3 bases: TGTGCCAGCAGCTCAGAAGTGGGCATGAACACTGAAGCTTTCTTT.

A note on this clonotype: This sequence may be a read error, since a much larger clone differs from it by one base. This rearrangement joins TRBV6-6 to TRBJ2-7, with D perhaps matching TRBD2 (6 bases). CDR1 MNHNY and CDR2 SVGAGI come from the germline V gene (reference sequence). The CDR3 contains 12 residues. CDR3 sequence (DNA): TGTGCCAGCAGTTACTCGAAACGGGAGCAGCACTTC. This gives the protein CASSYSKREQHF.

Note on this clonotype: A much larger clone is a single base away; this may be a read error. The rearrangement joins TRBV11-2 to TRBJ2-5, with no clear D. Germline CDR1 and CDR2: SGHAT and FQNNGV. This CDR3 is 16 amino acids long. The CDR3 nucleotides are TGTGCCGGCAGCTTAGTCGAAGGGCGGCACCAAGAGACCCAGTACTTC. Amino acids: CAGSLVEGRHQETQYF.

The table lists this clonotype with many counts. The chain links TRBV6-1 to TRBJ1-2; D is perhaps TRBD1 (5 bases). Germline CDR1 is MNHNS and CDR2 is SASEGT. This CDR3 comprises 14 residues. V was pared by 7 bases and J by 3 bases, with 15 bases between. For the CDR3, the DNA is TGTGCCAGCACTCCCGATGGGGGAGACTATGGCTACACCTTC. Translation: CASTPDGGDYGYTF.

This clonotype was counted at least ten times. The chain recombines TRBV10-1 with TRBJ2-7; D is undetermined. The CDR3 spans 13 residues. With 4 bases removed from V and 3 bases from J, the gap between germline ends came to 10 bases. Germline V lookup: CDR1 WNHNN, CDR2 SYGVQD (reference sequence). CDR3 sequence reads: CASSVSPNYEQYF. Written as DNA, the CDR3 is TGCGCCAGCAGTGTTAGTCCAAACTACGAGCAGTACTTC.

This chain connects TRBV29-1 to TRBJ2-5; 7 bases align to TRBD2. Germline-derived CDR1 and CDR2 are SQVTM and ANQGSEA. The V gene end was trimmed by 2 bases and the J gene end by 2 bases; junction bases not matched to a gene: 5. This CDR3 region has 14 residues. CDR3 in amino acids: CSVERLAAQETQYF. The DNA of the CDR3 is TGCAGCGTTGAACGTCTAGCGGCACAAGAGACCCAGTACTTC.

Ten or more counts support this clonotype. This chain uses TRBV24-1 with TRBJ2-3; D unresolved. This CDR3 has 14 residues. The V gene's germline CDR1 is KGHDR and CDR2 SFDVKD. The ends were cut back, 6 bases at V and 3 bases at J, with 12 bases in the middle. The DNA of the CDR3 is TGTGCCACCAGTTCTTCACGGCTAACAGATACGCAGTATTTT. It yields the protein CATSSSRLTDTQYF.

In this sample, this clonotype turned up many times. The chain recombines TRBV6-6 with TRBJ2-1, with 7 bases identical to TRBD2. J was trimmed by 0 bases and V by 2 bases; bases with no gene match: 22. The CDR3 is 22 amino acids. CDR1 and CDR2 from the germline V gene are MNHNY and SVGAGI (reference sequence). The CDR3 spells CASSYPGRWAGADLSSYNEQFF. The CDR3, as DNA: TGTGCCAGCAGTTACCCCGGGCGTTGGGCGGGAGCTGACCTCAGCTCCTACAATGAGCAGTTCTTC.

In this sample, this clonotype turned up many times. This sequence joins TRBV28 and TRBJ1-4; possible D gene TRBD1, 6 bases. The CDR3 runs to 16 residues. CDR1 is MDHEN, CDR2 SYDVKM, per germline. Trimming stripped 4 bases from V and 7 bases from J, with 19 bases between. The CDR3, as DNA: TGTGCCAGCAGTTACACACCAGGGGTAGAGGCTGAAAAACTGTTTTTT. Protein sequence: CASSYTPGVEAEKLFF.

The table lists this clonotype with many counts. J is TRBJ2-2 and V is TRBV12-3 or TRBV12-4; a weak D match, TRBD1 (6 bases). The V end lost 3 bases, the J end lost 6 bases, and 8 bases lay between the germline ends. The CDR3 runs 13 residues. DNA for the CDR3: TGTGCCAGCAGTTTCACAGGGCCCGGGGAGCTGTTTTTT. Translating gives CASSFTGPGELFF.

V gene TRBV7-9 combines with J gene TRBJ2-1, with unresolved D. There are 15 residues in the CDR3. The germline V gene encodes CDR1 SEHNR and CDR2 FQNEAQ (reference sequence). Trimming removed 5 bases from V and 5 bases from J, with 16 bases in between. In DNA, the CDR3 is TGTGCCAGCAGCCCACTGGAAGCACCTAACAATGAGCAGTTCTTC. The encoded protein is CASSPLEAPNNEQFF.

This clonotype was picked up many times. The chain recombines TRBV19 with TRBJ2-7, with TRBD1 identical over 9 bases. The CDR3 has 15 amino acids. CDR1 and CDR2 (germline): LNHDA, SQIVND (reference sequence). The J segment lost 4 bases and the V segment lost 4 bases, leaving 8 bases of the junction unmatched. CDR3 sequence: CASSTTGQGTYEQYF. Written as DNA, the CDR3 is TGTGCCAGTAGTACGACGGGACAGGGCACGTACGAGCAGTACTTC.

This clonotype was seen many times. This CDR3 is CASGLIARQGGETQYF. The CDR3 DNA follows: TGTGCTAGTGGTTTGATTGCGAGGCAGGGCGGAGAGACCCAGTACTTC. The J gene is TRBJ2-5, the V gene TRBV12-5; a weak D match, TRBD1 (5 bases). The CDR3 loop spans 16 amino acids. Trimming took 2 bases from V and 4 from J, leaving 17 bases between them. Germline V gene sequence: CDR1 LGHNT, CDR2 FRNRAP.

The chain couples TRBV4-3 to TRBJ2-7; TRBD1 might be the D (5 bases). Germline CDR1 reads LGHNA; CDR2 reads YSLEER. V was shortened by 5 bases and J by 1 base, with 12 bases between the two germline ends. The CDR3 has 14 residues. The CDR3 DNA reads as TGCGCCAGCAGCTCCAGCGCAGGGTCCTACGAGCAGTACTTC. Amino acid sequence: CASSSSAGSYEQYF.

This clonotype has a count of ten or more. The genes are TRBV20-1 and TRBJ1-1; D perhaps matches TRBD1 (5 bases). Germline CDR1 reads DFQATT; CDR2 reads SNEGSKA (reference sequence). CDR3 length: 13 amino acids. Deletions cut 5 bases from V and 0 bases from J, with 10 bases between. As DNA, the CDR3 is TGCAGTGCTTGGTTGGGGGTGAACACTGAAGCTTTCTTT. Amino acids: CSAWLGVNTEAFF.

This clonotype occurred many times. The chain recombines TRBV20-1 with TRBJ2-7; D unresolved. CDR1 and CDR2 (germline): DFQATT, SNEGSKA (reference sequence). CDR3 length: 16 amino acids. Trimming took off 3 bases at V and 0 bases at J, with 18 bases between the two ends. CDR3 region: CSASTVVQPSSYEQYF. CDR3 nucleotide sequence: TGCAGTGCTAGTACGGTAGTCCAGCCTAGCTCCTACGAGCAGTACTTC.